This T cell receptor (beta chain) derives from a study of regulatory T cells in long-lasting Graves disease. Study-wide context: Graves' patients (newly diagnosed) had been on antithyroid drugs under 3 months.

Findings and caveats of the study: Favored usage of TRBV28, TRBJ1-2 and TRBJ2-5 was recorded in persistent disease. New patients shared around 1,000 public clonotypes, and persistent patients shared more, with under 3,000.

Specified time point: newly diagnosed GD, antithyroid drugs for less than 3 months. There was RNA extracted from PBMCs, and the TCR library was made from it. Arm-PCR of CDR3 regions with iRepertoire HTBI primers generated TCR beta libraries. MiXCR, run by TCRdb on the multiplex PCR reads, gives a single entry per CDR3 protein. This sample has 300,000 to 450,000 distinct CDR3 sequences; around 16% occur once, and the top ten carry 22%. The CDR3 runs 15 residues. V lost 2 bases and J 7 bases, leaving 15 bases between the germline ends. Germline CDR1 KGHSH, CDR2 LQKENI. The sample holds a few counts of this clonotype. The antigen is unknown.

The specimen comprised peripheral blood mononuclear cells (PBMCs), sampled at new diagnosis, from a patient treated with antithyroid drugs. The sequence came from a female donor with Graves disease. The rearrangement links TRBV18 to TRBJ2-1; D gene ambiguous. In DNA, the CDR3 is TGTGCCAGCTCACCAGGAGTACGTAAACTTAATGAGCAGTTCTTC. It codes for CASSPGVRKLNEQFF.